Following are 9 T cell receptor beta chains from one sample sequenced in a study of blood T cells in healthy people across ages. Using a J-beta primer mix together with a sample-barcoded 5' primer, a second PCR was run for roughly 7 to 11 cycles. TCRdb re-analysed the 5' RACE reads in MiXCR, keeping a single row per CDR3 protein. Altogether around 1.1 million distinct CDR3 sequences are present, 30% to 40% being singletons, with the ten largest covering 13%. Material: blood. The receptors derive from a man aged 18 to 29 in good health.

This rearrangement joins TRBV6-1 to TRBJ2-7; no definite D call. The CDR3 is 15 amino acids. Germline lookup yields CDR1 MNHNS and CDR2 SASEGT. Trimming removed 1 base from V and 1 base from J, with 11 bases in between. The CDR3 region is CASSEVLNSSYEQYF. The CDR3 nucleotides are TGTGCCAGCAGTGAAGTATTGAACAGTTCCTACGAGCAGTACTTC.

In this sample, this clonotype turned up a few times. V is TRBV3-1 and J is TRBJ2-4; D possibly uses TRBD1 or TRBD2 (6 bases each). The CDR3 covers 12 residues. CDR1 LGHDT and CDR2 YNNKEL come from the germline V gene (reference sequence). The V and J ends lost 4 bases and 10 bases respectively, with 11 bases between them. The CDR3 reads CASSPKGGIQYF. Written as DNA, the CDR3 is TGTGCCAGCAGCCCGAAGGGGGGAATTCAGTACTTC. The full variable domain, rest sourced from reference TRBV3-1 and TRBJ2-4, is DTAVSQTPKYLVTQMGNDKSIKCEQNLGHDTMYWYKQDSKKFLKIMFSYNNKELIINETVPNRFSPKSPDKAHLNLHINSLELGDSAVYFCASSPKGGIQYFGAGTRLSVL.

The rearrangement links TRBV28 to TRBJ2-2; 8 bases line up with TRBD1. Germline V lookup: CDR1 MDHEN, CDR2 SYDVKM. There are 14 residues in the CDR3. With 8 bases clipped from V and 3 bases from J, the junction kept 5 bases outside the gene matches. The CDR3 DNA sequence: TGTGCCAGCCTCCAGGGGGCTGACACCGGGGAGCTGTTTTTT. Residues: CASLQGADTGELFF. Supplemented by reference TRBV28 and TRBJ2-2, the full variable domain reads DVKVTQSSRYLVKRTGEKVFLECVQDMDHENMFWYRQDPGLGLRLIYFSYDVKMKEKGDIPEGYSVSREKKERFSLILESASTNQTSMYLCASLQGADTGELFFGEGSRLTVL.

The chain employs TRBV6-1 and TRBJ2-5, with 14 positions matching TRBD2. The junction had 12 bases not matched to a gene; V was cut back by 4 bases and J by 11 bases. Germline CDR1 MNHNS, CDR2 SASEGT. This CDR3 spans 16 amino acids. The CDR3 DNA reads TGTGCCAGCAGTGCGACTAGCGGGGGGGCTAAAAATGAGCAGTACTTC. Protein: CASSATSGGAKNEQYF.

The rearrangement uses TRBV5-1 and TRBJ1-2, with TRBD1 matching over 8 bases. V lost 0 bases to trimming and J lost 8 bases; unmatched junction nucleotides: 6. This CDR3 has 14 amino acids. The germline V gene encodes CDR1 SGHRS and CDR2 YFSETQ. CDR3 amino acids: CASSLDRGCEGYTF. The CDR3 DNA sequence: TGCGCCAGCAGCTTGGACAGGGGGTGCGAAGGCTACACCTTC.

J is TRBJ2-1 and V is TRBV7-3; 9 nucleotides line up with TRBD1. Germline CDR1 SGHTA, CDR2 FQGTGA. The V segment lost 6 bases and the J segment 6 bases; nucleotides outside the gene matches: 6. The CDR3 covers 14 residues. Written as DNA, the CDR3 is TGTGCCAGCAGGAAGGGACAGGGTAGCAATGAGCAGTTCTTC. Protein: CASRKGQGSNEQFF. Supplemented by reference TRBV7-3 and TRBJ2-1, the full variable domain reads GAGVSQTPSNKVTEKGKYVELRCDPISGHTALYWYRQSLGQGPEFLIYFQGTGAADDSGLPNDRFFAVRPEGSVSTLKIQRTERGDSAVYLCASRKGQGSNEQFFGPGTRLTVL.

The gene calls are TRBV9 and TRBJ2-3; D could derive from TRBD1 or TRBD2 (5 bases each). V gave up 3 bases and J gave up 0 bases, with 14 bases separating them. The CDR3 has 16 amino acids. Per germline, CDR1 SGDLS and CDR2 YYNGEE. Written as DNA, the CDR3 is TGTGCCAGCAGCGCCACCGGGGCCGCTAGCACAGATACGCAGTATTTT. This sequence encodes CASSATGAASTDTQYF.

The chain has TRBV27 and TRBJ1-1, with D perhaps TRBD1 (6 bases). Germline CDR1 is MNHEY and CDR2 is SMNVEV (reference sequence). This CDR3 region has 15 residues. The V gene lost 10 bases and the J gene lost 0 bases, with 18 bases spanning the gap. The CDR3 here is CANSPGGTMNTEAFF. CDR3 nucleotide sequence: TGTGCCAACTCCCCCGGGGGGACAATGAACACTGAAGCTTTCTTT.

This chain connects TRBV2 to TRBJ1-2; D remains ambiguous. There are 13 residues in the CDR3. Trimming removed 9 bases from V and 4 bases from J, with 15 bases in between. The V gene's germline CDR1 is SNHLY and CDR2 FYNNEI. The DNA for the CDR3 is TGTGCCAGGAAAAATGCCCCAGCCTATGGCTACACCTTC. Translated, it gives CARKNAPAYGYTF.